Listed below are T cell receptor beta chains from one sample, sequenced in a study of cytomegalovirus exposure and HLA in healthy donors. Assay used: immunoSEQ multiplex PCR; TCRdb lists only in-frame clones, some missing. The sample has 150,000 to 200,000 clones, over 60% seen once. The sequenced sample consisted of PBMCs. These receptors all stem from a man between 40 and 49 years old in good health and CMV-seropositive. The CDR3 runs from the conserved cysteine through the conserved F or W. A D gene is named only where the DNA matches it firmly. A row's size may be missing; if present it is once, few, many or a size class.

clone_size	j_call	d_call	v_call	cdr3_aa	cdr3_nt
-	TRBJ2-3	TRBD2	TRBV5-1	CASSPGLAGGGDTQYF	TGCGCCAGCAGCCCGGGACTAGCGGGAGGGGGTGATACGCAGTATTTT
-	TRBJ2-2	-	TRBV28	CASSPVRAGTGELFF	TGTGCCAGCAGTCCGGTGAGGGCCGGGACCGGGGAGCTGTTTTTT
few	TRBJ2-7	TRBD2	TRBV27	CASSPTSEYEQYF	TGTGCCAGCAGCCCAACTAGCGAATACGAGCAGTACTTC
once	TRBJ2-7	-	TRBV11-2	CASSLGQRRDYEQYF	TGTGCCAGCAGCTTAGGTCAGCGACGCGACTACGAGCAGTACTTC
few	TRBJ1-3	-	TRBV30	CAGSMGPGNTIYF	TGTGCCGGCTCGATGGGGCCTGGAAACACCATATATTTT
-	TRBJ2-1	TRBD2	TRBV11-3	CASIGGGGVYNEQFF	TGTGCCAGCATCGGGGGGGGAGGTGTCTACAATGAGCAGTTCTTC
-	TRBJ1-1	-	TRBV6-1	CASSGWQNTEAFF	TGTGCCAGCAGTGGTTGGCAGAACACTGAAGCTTTCTTT
-	TRBJ1-1	TRBD1	TRBV5-1	CASSLGQGKVKLNTEAFF	TGCGCCAGCAGCTTGGGACAGGGGAAGGTAAAATTGAACACTGAAGCTTTCTTT
-	TRBJ1-2	TRBD1	TRBV5-1	CASSLGWTGENYGYTF	TGCGCCAGCAGCTTGGGTTGGACAGGGGAAAACTATGGCTACACCTTC
-	TRBJ2-5	-	TRBV5-1	CASSFWEGGAETQYF	TGCGCCAGCAGCTTCTGGGAGGGGGGCGCGGAGACCCAGTACTTC
-	TRBJ2-5	TRBD2	TRBV5-1	CASSLGPAGGQETQYF	TGCGCCAGCAGCTTGGGACCAGCGGGAGGCCAAGAGACCCAGTACTTC
once	TRBJ1-2	TRBD1	TRBV2	CASRDLRDRVSGSYGYTF	TGTGCCAGCCGTGATTTAAGGGACAGGGTGTCGGGGAGCTATGGCTACACCTTC
-	TRBJ1-1	-	TRBV10-2	CASSEGVGAEAFF	TGCGCCAGCAGTGAGGGTGTAGGGGCTGAAGCTTTCTTT
-	TRBJ1-6	-	TRBV7-9	CASSLGRDNSPLHF	TGTGCCAGCAGCTTAGGTCGGGATAATTCACCCCTCCACTTT
few	TRBJ2-3	-	TRBV19	CASSPRGGGTDTQYF	TGTGCCAGTAGTCCCCGAGGAGGGGGCACAGATACGCAGTATTTT
-	TRBJ1-3	TRBD1	TRBV15	CATSRTDRGVRSGNTIYF	TGTGCCACCAGCAGAACGGACAGGGGAGTGAGGTCTGGAAACACCATATATTTT
once	TRBJ2-5	-	TRBV10-3	CAISESGSGTSQETQYF	TGTGCCATCAGTGAGTCCGGTAGCGGAACCTCTCAAGAGACCCAGTACTTC
-	TRBJ2-5	TRBD1	TRBV5-3	CARSCSGTGELETQYF	TGTGCCAGAAGCTGCTCAGGGACAGGGGAGTTGGAGACCCAGTACTTC
few	TRBJ1-2	-	TRBV7-2	CASSLAYYAPSNYGYTF	TGTGCCAGCAGCTTAGCCTACTACGCACCCTCTAACTATGGCTACACCTTC
once	TRBJ1-3	-	TRBV5-1	CASRARSSSGNTIYF	TGCGCCAGCAGGGCGCGGTCTTCCTCTGGAAACACCATATATTTT
-	TRBJ2-7	-	TRBV4-1	CASSLTRDSQAYF	TGCGCCAGCAGTTTAACCCGGGACTCGCAGGCGTACTTC
few	TRBJ2-5	TRBD2	TRBV14	CASSQGRTSGSETQYF	TGTGCCAGCAGCCAAGGTCGGACTAGCGGGAGCGAGACCCAGTACTTC
-	TRBJ2-3	TRBD2	TRBV11-3	CASSSGLAGADTQYF	TGTGCCAGCAGCTCGGGACTAGCGGGAGCAGATACGCAGTATTTT
few	TRBJ2-1	TRBD2	TRBV10-2	CASRDLSGSSHNEQFF	TGCGCCAGCAGGGACCTTAGCGGGAGCTCTCACAATGAGCAGTTCTTC
-	TRBJ1-1	TRBD1	TRBV11-3	CASSPATGSNTEAFF	TGTGCCAGCAGCCCAGCGACAGGGTCGAACACTGAAGCTTTCTTT
-	TRBJ2-6	TRBD1	TRBV12-5	CASGSHPWGQDDSGANVLTF	TGTGCTAGTGGTTCACACCCGTGGGGACAGGATGACTCTGGGGCCAACGTCCTGACTTTC
-	TRBJ1-3	-	TRBV6-5	CASSFQRAGGGNTIYF	TGTGCCAGCAGTTTCCAGCGTGCGGGGGGTGGAAACACCATATATTTT
-	TRBJ2-1	TRBD2	TRBV11-2	CASGRTGTSWNEQFF	TGTGCCAGTGGGAGGACCGGGACTAGTTGGAATGAGCAGTTCTTC
-	TRBJ2-3	-	TRBV9	CASSQMTDTQYF	TGTGCCAGCAGTCAGATGACAGATACGCAGTATTTT
-	TRBJ2-7	-	TRBV4-2	CASSQVGGAPEQYF	TGTGCCAGCAGCCAAGTTGGGGGGGCTCCGGAGCAGTACTTC
-	TRBJ1-2	TRBD1	TRBV5-6	CASSPAPDRVFGYTF	TGTGCCAGCAGCCCAGCCCCGGACAGGGTATTTGGCTACACCTTC
-	TRBJ1-1	TRBD1	TRBV5-1	CASSWDRADTEAFF	TGCGCCAGCAGCTGGGACAGGGCGGACACTGAAGCTTTCTTT
-	TRBJ2-2	TRBD1	TRBV5-1	CASSIGTGGDGELFF	TGCGCCAGCAGCATAGGGACAGGGGGCGACGGGGAGCTGTTTTTT
-	TRBJ2-5	-	TRBV6-1	CATRGSTREQYF	TGTGCCACCCGCGGTAGTACCAGAGAGCAGTACTTC
-	TRBJ1-2	-	TRBV18	CASSQGNYGYTF	TGTGCCAGCTCACAGGGGAACTATGGCTACACCTTC
-	TRBJ1-5	TRBD1	TRBV7-9	CASSEGTGGGQPQHF	TGTGCCAGCAGCGAAGGGACAGGGGGCGGTCAGCCCCAGCATTTT
-	TRBJ2-1	-	TRBV7-8	CASSSKGGQTPRSEQFF	TGTGCCAGCAGCTCCAAGGGTGGACAAACTCCCCGGAGTGAGCAGTTCTTC
-	TRBJ2-1	-	TRBV9	CASSLRASSYNEQFF	TGTGCCAGCAGTCTCAGGGCGAGCTCCTACAATGAGCAGTTCTTC
-	TRBJ2-7	-	TRBV11-3	CASSFQANRVYEQYF	TGTGCCAGCAGCTTCCAGGCCAACAGGGTCTACGAGCAGTACTTC
few	TRBJ2-7	-	TRBV28	CASSPGPRRGEQYF	TGTGCCAGCAGTCCAGGGCCGCGGCGAGGCGAGCAGTACTTC
-	TRBJ2-5	-	TRBV6-5	CASRPLAHQETQYF	TGTGCCAGCAGGCCCCTAGCGCATCAAGAGACCCAGTACTTC
-	TRBJ2-7	-	TRBV5-6	CASRAEGLSYEQYF	TGTGCCAGCAGGGCGGAGGGCCTCTCCTACGAGCAGTACTTC
-	TRBJ2-5	-	TRBV7-9	CASSTWSGQETQYF	TGTGCCAGCAGCACCTGGAGCGGACAAGAGACCCAGTACTTC
-	TRBJ1-1	-	TRBV12-5	CASGLVTGPNTEAFF	TGTGCTAGTGGTTTGGTAACAGGTCCTAACACTGAAGCTTTCTTT
-	TRBJ1-6	TRBD1	TRBV6-1	CASSIQGGNNSPLHF	TGTGCCAGCAGCATACAGGGGGGCAATAATTCACCCCTCCACTTT
once	TRBJ2-7	TRBD1	TRBV6-5	CASSYMAGGTYEQYF	TGTGCCAGCAGTTACATGGCAGGGGGTACCTACGAGCAGTACTTC
-	TRBJ2-1	TRBD2	TRBV9	CASSVAGLVYNEQFF	TGTGCCAGCAGCGTAGCCGGACTAGTATACAATGAGCAGTTCTTC
-	TRBJ1-1	-	TRBV2	CASSRQAENTEAFF	TGTGCCAGCAGTAGACAGGCGGAGAACACTGAAGCTTTCTTT
-	TRBJ1-2	-	TRBV15	CATSRDSALYGYTF	TGTGCCACCAGCAGAGATAGCGCACTCTATGGCTACACCTTC
once	TRBJ2-4	-	TRBV2	CASSLSSDSQYF	TGTGCCAGCAGTTTAAGTAGTGACAGTCAGTACTTC
-	TRBJ2-2	TRBD2	TRBV5-1	CASSLALAGSLGNTGELFF	TGCGCCAGCAGCTTGGCGCTAGCGGGAAGTCTCGGGAACACCGGGGAGCTGTTTTTT
few	TRBJ1-1	-	TRBV7-3	CASSLTAGVGTEAFF	TGTGCCAGCAGCTTAACCGCAGGGGTGGGAACTGAAGCTTTCTTT
-	TRBJ2-5	-	TRBV6-1	CASSDPGNLQETQYF	TGTGCCAGCAGTGATCCGGGAAACCTTCAAGAGACCCAGTACTTC
-	TRBJ2-7	TRBD2	TRBV19	CASSRRAGGDSYEQYF	TGTGCCAGTAGCCGAAGGGCGGGAGGTGACTCCTACGAGCAGTACTTC
-	TRBJ2-2	-	TRBV6-1	CASRDIPSAGELFF	TGTGCCAGCCGGGACATACCTTCGGCCGGGGAGCTGTTTTTT
-	TRBJ2-6	-	TRBV19	CASSEQGRGANGLTF	TGTGCCAGTAGTGAGCAGGGACGGGGGGCCAACGGCCTGACTTTC